One and the same sample provided the 29 T cell receptor beta chains below, sequenced in a study of OX40 agonist ivuxolimab in advanced cancers. Sequencing used immunoSEQ multiplex PCR; TCRdb keeps in-frame clones, though not all of them. This table has 30,000 to 45,000 clones, around three quarters appearing once. Sample: CD4+ or CD8+ T cells sorted from blood, taken in a trial of the OX40 agonist ivuxolimab. These receptors were collected from an adult with an advanced solid tumor such as melanoma, head and neck, liver or kidney cancer.

The V gene is TRBV19, the J gene TRBJ2-7; 9 bases match TRBD1. J lost 4 bases, V lost 5 bases, and 9 bases had no gene match. Germline-derived CDR1 and CDR2 are LNHDA and SQIVND (reference sequence). The CDR3 spans 15 residues. The CDR3 loop reads CASSSPGQGRYEQYF. CDR3 nucleotide sequence: TGTGCCAGTAGTTCCCCGGGACAGGGTCGATACGAGCAGTACTTC.

The chain uses TRBV19 and TRBJ1-5, with TRBD1 as a possible D gene (6 bases). This CDR3 region has 13 residues. CDR1 is LNHDA, CDR2 SQIVND, per germline (reference sequence). V dropped 3 bases and J dropped 7 bases, with 10 bases sitting between them. The CDR3 DNA follows: TGTGCCAGTAGTATCGGGGGCTGGCAGCCCCAGCATTTT. Protein product: CASSIGGWQPQHF.

The genes are TRBV5-6 and TRBJ2-7, with D uncertain. This CDR3 is 10 amino acids long. V dropped 5 bases and J dropped 3 bases, with 3 bases sitting between them. Germline V gene lookup returns CDR1 SGHDT and CDR2 YYEEEE. This CDR3 reads CASSNYEQYV. CDR3 coding DNA: TGTGCCAGCAGTAACTACGAGCAGTACGTC.

This sequence joins TRBV2 and TRBJ2-3; D is unclear. The CDR3 length is 13 residues. The germline gives CDR1 SNHLY, CDR2 FYNNEI. V shed 1 base and J shed 8 bases, with 10 bases lying between them. CDR3 in DNA: TGTGCCAGCAGTGAAGGGCTAGAACTTACGCAGTATTTT. Protein sequence: CASSEGLELTQYF.

The table lists this clone with a few counts. V and J are TRBV18 and TRBJ1-5; D not resolved. Looked up from germline, CDR1 is KGHSH and CDR2 is LQKENI. The CDR3 spans 13 residues. V lost 2 bases and J lost 7, with 9 bases in between. The CDR3 DNA reads as TGTGCCAGCTCACCAAGGCAGGAACAGCCCCAGCATTTT. Translating it yields CASSPRQEQPQHF.

The genes are TRBV10-2 and TRBJ2-2; D is possibly TRBD2 (6 bases). Deletions cut 8 bases from V and 4 bases from J, with 8 bases between. The CDR3 is 12 residues long. CDR1 WSHSY and CDR2 SAAADI come from the germline V gene. This chain's CDR3 is CASGGSTGELFF. CDR3 sequence (DNA): TGCGCCAGCGGAGGGTCCACCGGGGAGCTGTTTTTT.

This clone was observed once. The gene calls are TRBV7-2 and TRBJ1-2; D is unresolved. From germline, CDR1 is SGHTA and CDR2 FQGNSA. V dropped 1 base and J dropped 3 bases, with 9 bases sitting between them. The CDR3 is made up of 14 amino acids. CDR3 sequence: CASSLGGKHYGYTF. The DNA for the CDR3 is TGTGCCAGCAGCTTAGGGGGAAAACACTATGGCTACACCTTC. Looking up the rest from reference TRBV7-2 and TRBJ1-2 gives the full variable domain: GAGVSQSPSNKVTEKGKDVELRCDPISGHTALYWYRQSLGQGLEFLIYFQGNSAPDKSGLPSDRFSAERTGGSVSTLTIQRTQQEDSAVYLCASSLGGKHYGYTFGSGTRLTVV.

This clone has a single count. The chain carries TRBV11-2 and TRBJ2-7, with 8 bases matching TRBD2. CDR1 and CDR2 (germline): SGHAT, FQNNGV. The CDR3 is made up of 15 amino acids. V gave up 2 bases and J gave up 6 bases; unmatched junction bases: 9. The CDR3 spells CASSLTLGLAREQYF. In nucleotides, the CDR3 is TGTGCCAGCAGCTTAACGTTAGGACTAGCCCGCGAGCAGTACTTC. The complete variable domain, with remaining parts taken from reference TRBV11-2 and TRBJ2-7, reads EAGVAQSPRYKIIEKRQSVAFWCNPISGHATLYWYQQILGQGPKLLIQFQNNGVVDDSQLPKDRFSAERLKGVDSTLKIQPAKLEDSAVYLCASSLTLGLAREQYFGPGTRLTVT.

This clone occurred many times. The rearrangement uses TRBV25-1 and TRBJ1-2, with TRBD1 as a possible D gene (5 bases). Germline CDR1 and CDR2: MGHDK and SYGVNS. The V end was cut by 6 bases, the J end by 7 bases, with 12 bases between. The CDR3 is 12 residues long. Written as DNA, the CDR3 is TGTGCCAGCAGGCTGGGGCAGGGTGGCTACACCTTC. This encodes CASRLGQGGYTF.

The CDR3 spells CASSTGTAANYGYTF. In nucleotides, the CDR3 is TGTGCCAGCTCAACCGGGACGGCGGCTAACTATGGCTACACCTTC. V is TRBV18 and J is TRBJ1-2; a possible D gene is TRBD1 (5 bases). Trimming took 5 bases from V and 0 from J, leaving 13 bases between them. CDR1 is KGHSH, CDR2 LQKENI, per germline. This CDR3 spans 15 amino acids.

J is TRBJ2-2 and V is TRBV7-3; D possibly corresponds to TRBD2 (6 bases). The CDR3 contains 17 residues. Germline CDR1 SGHTA, CDR2 FQGTGA. Deletions cut 6 bases from V and 1 base from J, with 18 bases between. The CDR3 bases are TGTGCCAGCAGAAGTACCCGGGACTTGAAGAACACCGGGGAGCTGTTTTTT. This codes for CASRSTRDLKNTGELFF.

The genes are TRBV19 and TRBJ1-2, with D unresolved. CDR1 is LNHDA, CDR2 SQIVND, per germline (reference sequence). The CDR3 spans 13 residues. The ends were cut back, 6 bases at V and 3 bases at J, with 11 bases in the middle. The CDR3 coding sequence is TGTGCCAGTAGCTTGATGTTTGACTATGGCTACACCTTC. Protein product: CASSLMFDYGYTF.

The gene calls are TRBV2 and TRBJ2-3; D is uncertain. Trimming shortened V by 6 bases and J by 5 bases, and 9 bases separated the two germline ends. CDR3 length equals 12 residues. From germline, CDR1 is SNHLY and CDR2 FYNNEI. CDR3 sequence: CASRSTGDTQYF. Written as DNA, the CDR3 is TGTGCCAGCAGGTCGACCGGAGATACGCAGTATTTT.

The rearrangement joins TRBV6-1 to TRBJ1-1, with 7 bases matching TRBD1. The CDR3 is 13 amino acids. V shed 11 bases, J shed 5 bases, and the junction held 11 bases outside the gene matches. Germline loops: CDR1 MNHNS, CDR2 SASEGT. The CDR3 protein is CAGAWTGGTEAFF. The DNA of the CDR3 is TGTGCCGGCGCTTGGACAGGTGGGACTGAAGCTTTCTTT.

The V gene is TRBV27, the J gene TRBJ1-5, with 10 nucleotides matching TRBD1. CDR3 size: 16 residues. The junction had 6 bases not matched to a gene; V was cut back by 6 bases and J by 1 base. Germline lookup yields CDR1 MNHEY and CDR2 SMNVEV (reference sequence). The CDR3: CASSPRDRGSNQPQHF. Here the CDR3 DNA reads TGTGCCAGCAGCCCGAGGGACAGGGGAAGCAATCAGCCCCAGCATTTT.

J is TRBJ2-3 and V is TRBV10-1; D gene ambiguous. V lost 5 bases, J lost 8 bases, and 11 bases lay in between. This CDR3 contains 12 residues. The germline CDR1 and CDR2 sequences are WNHNN and SYGVQD (reference sequence). The CDR3 loop reads CASSPTSSTQYF. CDR3 sequence (DNA): TGCGCCAGCAGTCCTACAAGCTCTACGCAGTATTTT.

This clone showed up just a few times. The gene calls are TRBV7-2 and TRBJ2-5; the D gene could be TRBD1 or TRBD2 (5 bases each). V was shortened by 3 bases and J by 1 base, with 15 bases between the two germline ends. The CDR3 length is 16 residues. Germline CDR1 reads SGHTA; CDR2 reads FQGNSA. The CDR3 sequence is CASSFQGTGRQETQYF. The CDR3 DNA reads TGTGCCAGCAGCTTTCAAGGGACGGGACGCCAAGAGACCCAGTACTTC.

This clone was seen more than once but under ten times. This chain links TRBV5-6 with TRBJ2-4; D uncertain. The germline V gene has CDR1 SGHDT and CDR2 YYEEEE. Between the trimmed V and J ends, which lost 2 bases and 0 bases, there was a span of 9 bases. The CDR3 runs 15 residues. The CDR3 region is CASSFNGLAKNIQYF. The CDR3 coding sequence is TGTGCCAGCAGCTTTAACGGTTTAGCCAAAAACATTCAGTACTTC.

The V call is TRBV30, the J call TRBJ1-2; 8 bases align to TRBD1. Germline CDR1 GTSNPN, CDR2 SVGIG (reference sequence). Trimming cost V 1 base and J 0 bases; bases outside gene matches: 4. The CDR3 consists of 15 residues. The CDR3 reads CAWSGTGRTNYGYTF. As DNA, the CDR3 is TGTGCCTGGAGTGGGACAGGGAGGACTAACTATGGCTACACCTTC.

This clone has a single count. This sequence joins TRBV5-4 and TRBJ2-5; D is tentatively TRBD1 or TRBD2 (5 bases each). Germline CDR1 reads SGHNT; CDR2 reads YYREEE (reference sequence). This CDR3 is built from 15 residues. Between the trimmed V and J ends, which lost 1 base and 4 bases, there was a span of 14 bases. CDR3 sequence: CASSLYSAGRETQYF. In DNA form, the CDR3 reads TGTGCCAGCAGCTTGTATTCTGCAGGGAGAGAGACCCAGTACTTC.

The chain carries TRBV6-5 and TRBJ2-1; possible D gene TRBD2, 5 bases. The CDR3 runs to 15 residues. The germline gives CDR1 MNHEY, CDR2 SVGAGI. V gave up 6 bases and J gave up 0 bases, with 12 bases separating them. The CDR3 protein is CASRDWLSSYNEQFF. For the CDR3, the DNA is TGTGCCAGCAGGGACTGGTTGAGCTCCTACAATGAGCAGTTCTTC.

The chain is built from TRBV5-1 and TRBJ2-2; 8 bases are a match to TRBD2. V dropped 5 bases and J dropped 2; count of bases not matched to a gene: 8. Germline V lookup: CDR1 SGHRS, CDR2 YFSETQ. This CDR3 has 16 residues. The CDR3 here is CASRVTSGPNTGELFF. The CDR3 DNA reads TGCGCCAGCAGGGTTACTAGCGGACCTAACACCGGGGAGCTGTTTTTT.

The sample holds a few counts of this clone. The rearrangement links TRBV9 to TRBJ2-7, with D tentatively TRBD1 (5 bases). The CDR3 spans 13 residues. The V and J ends lost 2 bases and 4 bases respectively, with 10 bases between them. CDR1 is SGDLS, CDR2 YYNGEE, per germline. The CDR3 is CASSVGHEYEQYF. The DNA of the CDR3 is TGTGCCAGCAGCGTCGGACATGAATACGAGCAGTACTTC.

This clone was seen a single time. The chain carries TRBV7-9 and TRBJ1-1; the match to TRBD1 covers 7 bases. The CDR3 length is 18 residues. V shed 4 bases, J shed 1 base, and the junction held 15 bases outside the gene matches. Germline V gives CDR1 SEHNR, CDR2 FQNEAQ (reference sequence). CDR3 DNA sequence: TGTGCCAGCAGCTCCCGTCGGACAGGTCCTGATTCGAACACTGAAGCTTTCTTT. Protein: CASSSRRTGPDSNTEAFF. Variable domain in full (rest from reference TRBV7-9 and TRBJ1-1): DTGVSQNPRHKITKRGQNVTFRCDPISEHNRLYWYRQTLGQGPEFLTYFQNEAQLEKSRLLSDRFSAERPKGSFSTLEIQRTEQGDSAMYLCASSSRRTGPDSNTEAFFGQGTRLTVV.

The chain carries TRBV5-7 and TRBJ1-1; D unclear. TRBV5-7 is filed as an ORF, its function uncertain. V dropped 3 bases and J dropped 1 base, with 13 bases sitting between them. This CDR3 has 15 amino acids. The CDR3 reads CASSWGESPNTEAFF. CDR3 coding DNA: TGTGCCAGCAGCTGGGGAGAATCCCCGAACACTGAAGCTTTCTTT.

The V gene is TRBV9, the J gene TRBJ1-1; no definite D call. Looked up from germline, CDR1 is SGDLS and CDR2 is YYNGEE. The V end was cut by 0 bases, the J end by 7 bases, with 16 bases between. This CDR3 is built from 15 residues. CDR3 nucleotides: TGTGCCAGCAGCGTAGAATCGGGATTGGGCAATGAAGCTTTCTTT. Amino acid sequence: CASSVESGLGNEAFF.

The J gene is TRBJ2-1, the V gene TRBV5-6; no definite D call. The CDR3 covers 15 residues. Germline V CDR1 and CDR2: SGHDT, YYEEEE. The V end lost 6 bases, the J end lost 2 bases, and 15 bases lay between the germline ends. In nucleotides, the CDR3 is TGTGCCAGCAACGCTCTCAGGTATACCTACAATGAGCAGTTCTTC. It translates to CASNALRYTYNEQFF.

Details on this clone: This specimen includes other DNA sequences encoding the same CDR3. The chain joins TRBV7-3 to TRBJ2-2; D possibly corresponds to TRBD2 (6 bases). Trimming shortened V by 4 bases and J by 5 bases, and 11 bases separated the two germline ends. Germline V gives CDR1 SGHTA, CDR2 FQGTGA. The CDR3 spans 14 residues. For the CDR3, the DNA is TGTGCCAGCAGCTCCACTAGCAATACCGGGGAGCTGTTTTTT. It is translated as CASSSTSNTGELFF. Full variable domain (outside the CDR3, taken from reference TRBV7-3 and TRBJ2-2): GAGVSQTPSNKVTEKGKYVELRCDPISGHTALYWYRQSLGQGPEFLIYFQGTGAADDSGLPNDRFFAVRPEGSVSTLKIQRTERGDSAVYLCASSSTSNTGELFFGEGSRLTVL.

V is TRBV30 and J is TRBJ1-1; 7 bases agree with TRBD1. Germline lookup yields CDR1 GTSNPN and CDR2 SVGIG (reference sequence). The V and J ends lost 3 bases and 0 bases, in that order; junction bases with no gene match: 19. The CDR3 length is 19 residues. CDR3 loop: CAWRVLSQGEYGLNTEAFF. The CDR3 nucleotides read TGTGCCTGGAGGGTCCTTTCCCAGGGGGAATACGGACTGAACACTGAAGCTTTCTTT.